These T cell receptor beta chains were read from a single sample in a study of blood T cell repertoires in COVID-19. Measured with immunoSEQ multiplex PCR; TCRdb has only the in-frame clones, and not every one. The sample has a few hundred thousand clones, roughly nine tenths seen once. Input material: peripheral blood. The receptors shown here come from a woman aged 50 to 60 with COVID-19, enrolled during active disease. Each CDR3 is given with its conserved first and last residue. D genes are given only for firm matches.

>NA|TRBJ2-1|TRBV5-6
CASSLGKGWYNEQFF
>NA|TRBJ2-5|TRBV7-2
CASSLPTSRETQYF
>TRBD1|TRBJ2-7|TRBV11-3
CASSISRTGEEQYF
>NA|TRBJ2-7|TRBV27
CASSLVAGSYEQYF
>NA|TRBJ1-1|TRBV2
CASSEVGLEAFF
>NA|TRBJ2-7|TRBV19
CASSIEGSRAEQYF
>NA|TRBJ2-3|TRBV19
CASSPLVSVADTQYF
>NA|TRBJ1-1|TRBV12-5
CASGLAGLTEAFF
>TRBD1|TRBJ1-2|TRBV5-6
CASSARRDRGFGYTF
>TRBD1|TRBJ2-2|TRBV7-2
CASSSRQGSTGELFF
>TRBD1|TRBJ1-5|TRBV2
CASRGFRDRDQPQHF
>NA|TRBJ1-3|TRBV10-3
CAISEFSTTSGNTIYF
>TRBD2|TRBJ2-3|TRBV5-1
CASSLAPSSGSHSSSTDTQYF
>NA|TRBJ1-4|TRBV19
CASSISRADEKLFF
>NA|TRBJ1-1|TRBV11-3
CASSPYFELMNTEAFF
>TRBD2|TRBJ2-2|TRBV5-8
CASSLGTSRTGELFF
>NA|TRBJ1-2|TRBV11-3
CASSFFVRSDGYTF
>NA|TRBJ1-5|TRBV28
CASSWGGDQPQHF
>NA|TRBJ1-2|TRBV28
CASSLPGRGVYGYTF
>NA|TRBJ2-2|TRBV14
CASSQERWTGELFF
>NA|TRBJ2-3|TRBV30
CAWTNSGTDTQYF
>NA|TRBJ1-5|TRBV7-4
CASSFLEEDRTYSNQPQHF
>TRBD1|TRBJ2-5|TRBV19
CASSIAGQGRETQYF
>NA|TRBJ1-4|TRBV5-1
CASSSWEGANEKLFF
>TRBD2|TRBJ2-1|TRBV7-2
CASSLKDQFGGVFGNEQFF
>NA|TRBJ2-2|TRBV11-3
CASSLGRLWDTGELFF
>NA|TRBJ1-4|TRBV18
CASSQRSAETNEKLFF
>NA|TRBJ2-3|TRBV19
CASSTHRVYTSAQYF
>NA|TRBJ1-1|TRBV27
CASSFRPGTEAFF
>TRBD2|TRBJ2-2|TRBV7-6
CASGLAGGPDTGELFF
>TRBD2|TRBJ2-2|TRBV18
CASSRVGLAGAGELFF
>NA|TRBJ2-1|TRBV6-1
CASSEGRGPVSKNEQFF
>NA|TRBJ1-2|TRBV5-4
CASSLGTAYGYTF
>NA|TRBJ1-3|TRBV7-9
CASSLRGGNTIYF
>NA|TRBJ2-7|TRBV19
CASSSEGRTYEQYF
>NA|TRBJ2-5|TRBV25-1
CASSAFGLIQETQYF
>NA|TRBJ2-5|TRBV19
CASSDDSRETQYF
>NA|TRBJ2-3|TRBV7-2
CASSLDPGTDTQYF
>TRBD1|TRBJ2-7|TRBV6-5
CASSPQDRSYEQYF
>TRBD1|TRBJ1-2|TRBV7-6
CASSHDRGSPSGYTF
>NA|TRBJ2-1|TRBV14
CASSPKGAAQFF
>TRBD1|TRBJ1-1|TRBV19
CASSIRTGLNTEAFF
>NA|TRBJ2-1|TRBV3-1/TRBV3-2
CASSQESRESDEQFF
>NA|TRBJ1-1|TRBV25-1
CASRGGPLAFF
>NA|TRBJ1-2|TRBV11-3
CASSLGVSFNYGYTF
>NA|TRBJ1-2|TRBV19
CASNLGGDVGGYTF
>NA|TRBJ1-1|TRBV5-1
CASSLKGPRGNTEAFF
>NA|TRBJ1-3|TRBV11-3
CASSLRTVPGNTIYF
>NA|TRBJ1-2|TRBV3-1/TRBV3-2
CASSPTFDRSGSYGYTF
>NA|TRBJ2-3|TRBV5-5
CASSLADTQYF
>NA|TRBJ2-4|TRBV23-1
CASSHTGLAKNIQYF